The following is a TCR beta chain sequence with its context. Its antigen specificity is not known. Base qualities are not at hand, and no much larger clone is one base apart. The library was obtained by the immunoSEQ multiplex PCR assay. TCRdb took this table from immuneACCESS and kept in-frame rearrangements with V and J called. Such tables lack part of the clones; where checked against another copy, unresolved V genes explain under half of the gap, and the rest is unexplained. Across this sample there are tens of thousands of clones, with about 88% seen only once. The top ten clones comprise approximately 1.2% of the sample. CDR1 and CDR2, per the germline V gene, are SNHLY and FYNNEI. The CDR3 covers 13 residues, taking in both the cysteine and the phenylalanine. The kept DNA is CDR3 alone, 39 bases in frame from the first base. Deletion took 8 bases off V and 10 bases off J, with a span of 20 bases between the germline ends.

The entry originates in a study of T cell changes during pregnancy in multiple sclerosis (dated by TCRdb to about 2019). Background for the entire study: The study looked at changes in the T cell repertoire across pregnancy in women with multiple sclerosis.

Material: CD4+ T cells from peripheral blood mononuclear cells, obtained before pregnancy. Here the chain combines TRBV2 and TRBJ1-2; TRBD1 is perhaps the D gene, given 5 matching bases. The sequence derives from a female donor with multiple sclerosis, enrolled in a pregnancy study. Read as DNA, the sequence is TGTGCCAGCTTAAGAGACTCCGGGGGGAACTACACCTTC. The resulting protein is CASLRDSGGNYTF. The CDR3, completed at both ends by the reference TRBV2 and TRBJ1-2 genes, gives the full variable domain EPEVTQTPSHQVTQMGQEVILRCVPISNHLYFYWYRQILGQKVEFLVSFYNNEISEKSEIFDDQFSVERPDGSNFTLKIRSTKLEDSAMYFCASLRDSGGNYTFGSGTRLTVV.